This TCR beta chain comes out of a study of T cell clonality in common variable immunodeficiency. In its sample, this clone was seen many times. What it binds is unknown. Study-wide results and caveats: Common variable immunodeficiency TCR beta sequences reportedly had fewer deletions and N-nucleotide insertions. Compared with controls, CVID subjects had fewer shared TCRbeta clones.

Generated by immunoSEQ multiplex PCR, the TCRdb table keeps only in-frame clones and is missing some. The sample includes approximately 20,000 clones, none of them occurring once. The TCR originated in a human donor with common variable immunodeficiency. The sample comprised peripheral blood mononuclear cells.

The CDR3 region is CASSPAGLPPETQYF. The DNA read from the CDR3 is TGTGCCAGCAGCCCAGCTGGGCTCCCGCCCGAGACC. The gene calls are TRBV5-4 and TRBJ2-5; D gene unclear. The observed sequence ends 3 residues before the CDR3 terminus, with the missing tail filled in from the germline J gene. The CDR3 runs to 15 residues. The germline V and J ends were trimmed by 4 bases and 5 bases, with 18 bases remaining between them. The germline gives CDR1 SGHNT, CDR2 YYREEE (reference sequence).